The TCR beta chain described here comes from a study of cytomegalovirus exposure and HLA in healthy donors. Findings of the study overall: In an earlier analysis, about 87% or about 30%: the productive usage of most TCR beta V segments.

Details on this clone: Its antigen is as yet unknown.

The PCR was carried out with 60 Vbeta primers and 13 Jbeta primers. Libraries were prepared by immunoSEQ multiplex PCR; TCRdb keeps only in-frame clonotypes and omits some of them. The profile shows 150,000 or so clones, around 83% of them singletons. Sequences were obtained from PBMCs. The clonotype comes from a man aged 45-65 years in good health and CMV-seropositive.

The CDR3 DNA is TGTGCCAGCAGTTTGGTCGGGGGGGGAGAGACCCAGTACTTC. Encoded protein: CASSLVGGGETQYF. J is TRBJ2-5 and V is TRBV27; 8 positions agree with TRBD2. The CDR3 length is 14 residues. Germline values: CDR1 MNHEY, CDR2 SMNVEV (reference sequence). V gave up 3 bases and J gave up 4 bases; unmatched junction bases: 4.